This TCR beta chain stems from a study of shared clonotypes between healthy human individuals. Only CD45RO-negative cells positively selected for CCR7 counted as naive CD8 cells, so terminally differentiated effector memory CD45RA+ cells were excluded. Original methodology: Junction-only immunoSEQ data arrived without quality scores, meaning filtering differed. Sequenced by immunoSEQ multiplex PCR; TCRdb stores in-frame clones only, minus some. The V and J calls and clone size are taken from that table; D and trimming were inferred from the DNA. The data contain about 800,000 clones, around 96% of them singletons. Study findings and constraints: Compared with memory subsets, naive subsets generally had larger estimated richness.

This CDR3 has 13 amino acids. V lost 5 bases, J lost 4 bases, and 12 bases lay in between. Germline V gene lookup returns CDR1 SGHNT and CDR2 YENEEA. This clone occurred a few times. Its antigen is not identified. The source material was naive CD8+ T cells sorted from blood. This receptor was obtained from a man aged 25-40 years in good health. V and J are TRBV11-3 and TRBJ2-7, with D tentatively TRBD2 (6 bases). The CDR3 loop is CASSLPGRYEQYF. The DNA of the CDR3 is TGTGCCAGCAGCCTGCCCGGGAGATACGAGCAGTACTTC.